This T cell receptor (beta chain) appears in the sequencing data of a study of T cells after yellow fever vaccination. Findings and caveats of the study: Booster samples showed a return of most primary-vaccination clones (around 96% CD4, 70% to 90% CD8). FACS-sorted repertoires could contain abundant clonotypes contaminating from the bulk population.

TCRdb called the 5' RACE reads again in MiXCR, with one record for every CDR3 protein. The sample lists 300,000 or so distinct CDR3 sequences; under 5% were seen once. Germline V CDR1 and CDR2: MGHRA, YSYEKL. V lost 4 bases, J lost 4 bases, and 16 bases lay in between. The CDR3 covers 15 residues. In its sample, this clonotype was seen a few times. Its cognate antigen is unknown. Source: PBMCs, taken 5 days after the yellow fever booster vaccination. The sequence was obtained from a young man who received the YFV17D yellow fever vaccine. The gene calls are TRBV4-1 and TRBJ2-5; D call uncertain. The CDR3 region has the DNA TGCGCCAGCAGCCCATATATGGGATGGGGAGAGACCCAGTACTTC. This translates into CASSPYMGWGETQYF.